The source of this TCR beta chain is a study of shared clonotypes between healthy human individuals. Germline loops: CDR1 ENHRY, CDR2 SYGVKD. Trimming removed 6 bases at V and 1 base at J, with 9 bases between. The CDR3 covers 13 residues. Sequenced by immunoSEQ multiplex PCR; TCRdb stores in-frame clones only, minus some. The repertoire holds about a million clones, with 77% as singletons. Ten or more counts support this clone. Within the sample, other DNA sequences also encode this same CDR3. This clonotype originated in a man aged 18 to 30 in good health. Some clones in this sample may be carry-over from other donors' samples. The gene calls are TRBV10-3 and TRBJ1-1, with a possible D match to TRBD1 (5 bases). What was sequenced was memory CD4+ T cells from PBMCs. The subset denotes: CD45RA-negative fraction. This CDR3 reads CAISRDPNTEAFF. The CDR3 nucleotides read TGTGCCATCAGCAGGGACCCGAACACTGAAGCTTTCTTT.